This entry lists 7 T cell receptor beta chains sequenced from one sample in a study of post-analysis software for immune sequencing data. Carried by the TCR beta cDNA libraries were unique molecular identifiers. MiXCR, run by TCRdb on the PCR reads, gives a single entry per CDR3 protein. The table has some 890,000 distinct CDR3 sequences, approximately 50% seen once. No antigen has been assigned to these receptors. Overall study findings and caveats: Five TRBV segments, TRBV5-6, TRBV5-1 and TRBV20-1 among them, were found more frequent in patients than controls.

The sample comprised blood. These receptors originate from a girl under 18 with multiple sclerosis.

The genes are TRBV20-1 and TRBJ1-1; the D is unclear. The V end lost 1 base, the J end lost 5 bases, and 5 bases lay between the germline ends. The CDR3 loop spans 11 amino acids. The germline gives CDR1 DFQATT, CDR2 SNEGSKA (reference sequence). The CDR3 loop reads CSARAGTEAFF. The CDR3, as DNA: TGCAGTGCTAGAGCTGGGACTGAAGCTTTCTTT.

The chain employs TRBV12-3 or TRBV12-4 and TRBJ2-1; D ambiguous. The CDR3 loop spans 18 amino acids. V gave up 2 bases and J gave up 2 bases, with 19 bases separating them. CDR3 DNA: TGTGCCAGCAGTTTACCGGACCTTCACCTTCTGACCTACAATGAGCAGTTCTTC. This sequence encodes CASSLPDLHLLTYNEQFF.

About this clonotype: The junction departs from the called germline gene at one end, perhaps through a read error. J is TRBJ2-7 and V is TRBV20-1; 9 positions match TRBD1. Germline CDR1 is DFQATT and CDR2 is SNEGSKA (reference sequence). CDR3 length: 14 amino acids. CDR3 bases: TGCAGTGCCTCATCGGGACAGGGAGCCTACGAGCAGTATTTC. This translates into CSASSGQGAYEQYF.

The chain uses TRBV6-5 and TRBJ1-1, with D maybe TRBD1 (5 bases). Trimming removed 2 bases at V and 6 bases at J, with 13 bases between. This CDR3 spans 14 amino acids. Germline CDR1 MNHEY, CDR2 SVGAGI. The CDR3 reads CASSYGRTLAEAFF. CDR3 in DNA: TGTGCCAGCAGTTACGGGAGGACACTCGCTGAAGCTTTCTTT.

This clonotype was counted only a few times. V is TRBV20-1 and J is TRBJ2-7; 10 nucleotides align to TRBD2. CDR1 is DFQATT and CDR2 is SNEGSKA in the germline V gene (reference sequence). The CDR3 has 15 residues. The junction had 13 bases not matched to a gene; V was cut back by 6 bases and J by 5 bases. The chain's CDR3 is CSAFSASGRLHEQYF. For the CDR3, the DNA is TGCAGTGCCTTCTCCGCTAGCGGGAGACTCCACGAGCAGTACTTC.

This chain links TRBV13 with TRBJ2-1, with TRBD2 matching 9 bases. The germline V gene has CDR1 PRHDT and CDR2 FYEKMQ (reference sequence). This CDR3 has 15 residues. The trim removed 0 bases at V and 10 bases at J, leaving 7 bases unmatched. The CDR3 loop is CASSLGGLATYEQFF. The CDR3 bases are TGTGCCAGCAGCTTAGGAGGACTAGCGACTTACGAGCAGTTCTTC.

This clonotype was seen only once. The chain couples TRBV2 to TRBJ1-5; D is perhaps TRBD1 (5 bases). From germline, CDR1 is SNHLY and CDR2 FYNNEI. Trimming pared 7 bases from V and 3 bases from J, leaving 16 bases between. The CDR3 has 15 residues. The CDR3 reads CASNFGQGNNQPQHF. The CDR3 DNA sequence: TGTGCCAGCAATTTCGGGCAGGGCAACAATCAGCCCCAGCATTTT.